The 10 T cell receptor beta chains below were found in one sample sequenced in a study of cytomegalovirus exposure and HLA in healthy donors. Only in-frame clones appear in the TCRdb table, and some are missing; sequencing was by immunoSEQ multiplex PCR. The sample consists of over 70,000 clones, roughly 89% of them appearing once. Sequencing input: PBMCs. These receptors originate from a woman younger than 30 in good health and CMV-seropositive.

CDR3 amino acids: CSVVFTGGEQYF. CDR3 nucleotide sequence: TGCAGCGTTGTTTTCACGGGAGGTGAGCAGTACTTC. The chain couples TRBV29-1 to TRBJ2-7; the match to TRBD2 covers 7 bases. The CDR3 is 12 amino acids. The V gene's germline CDR1 is SQVTM and CDR2 ANQGSEA. The junction had 7 bases not matched to a gene; V was cut back by 4 bases and J by 7 bases.

The V gene is TRBV10-1, the J gene TRBJ1-1; D is undetermined. From germline, CDR1 is WNHNN and CDR2 SYGVQD (reference sequence). V shed 3 bases and J shed 0 bases, with 5 bases lying between them. This CDR3 comprises 13 residues. The CDR3 sequence: CASSDNMNTEAFF. Written as DNA, the CDR3 is TGCGCCAGCAGTGACAACATGAACACTGAAGCTTTCTTT.

V is TRBV30 and J is TRBJ2-7, with 9 bases identical to TRBD1. Germline lookup yields CDR1 GTSNPN and CDR2 SVGIG (reference sequence). After removal of 4 bases from V and 2 bases from J, the junction contained 6 bases not matched to a gene. This CDR3 comprises 14 residues. The CDR3 sequence is CAWTRDRVAYEQYF. The CDR3 nucleotides are TGTGCCTGGACTAGGGACAGGGTGGCCTACGAGCAGTACTTC.

This rearrangement joins TRBV2 to TRBJ1-5; TRBD1 matches at 8 bases. There are 15 residues in the CDR3. CDR1 SNHLY and CDR2 FYNNEI come from the germline V gene. V lost 3 bases to trimming and J lost 6 bases; unmatched junction nucleotides: 7. The CDR3 loop is CASSEADREFQPQHF. As DNA, the CDR3 is TGTGCCAGCAGTGAGGCGGACAGGGAATTTCAGCCCCAGCATTTT. Based on the CDR3 plus reference TRBV2 and TRBJ1-5, the full variable domain is EPEVTQTPSHQVTQMGQEVILRCVPISNHLYFYWYRQILGQKVEFLVSFYNNEISEKSEIFDDQFSVERPDGSNFTLKIRSTKLEDSAMYFCASSEADREFQPQHFGDGTRLSIL.

The rearrangement links TRBV4-1 to TRBJ1-1, with D possibly being TRBD1 (5 bases). CDR1 and CDR2 from the germline V gene are MGHRA and YSYEKL. CDR3 length: 15 residues. V dropped 2 bases and J dropped 3 bases, with 13 bases sitting between them. CDR3 bases: TGCGCCAGCAGCCAAAGGACCCAAGGGGACACTGAAGCTTTCTTT. Translation: CASSQRTQGDTEAFF.

CDR3 sequence (DNA): TGTGCCAGCAGGTTGAACTGGGGGGGGACCGGGGAGCTGTTTTTT. It yields the protein CASRLNWGGTGELFF. The genes are TRBV5-4 and TRBJ2-2; 7 bases map to TRBD2. With 5 bases clipped from V and 5 bases from J, the junction kept 9 bases outside the gene matches. Germline CDR1 SGHNT, CDR2 YYREEE (reference sequence). The length of the CDR3 is 15 residues. Full variable domain (outside the CDR3, taken from reference TRBV5-4 and TRBJ2-2): ETGVTQSPTHLIKTRGQQVTLRCSSQSGHNTVSWYQQALGQGPQFIFQYYREEENGRGNFPPRFSGLQFPNYSSELNVNALELDDSALYLCASRLNWGGTGELFFGEGSRLTVL.

The chain employs TRBV10-3 and TRBJ1-2; D is perhaps TRBD1 (6 bases). This CDR3 is built from 16 residues. Trimming stripped 2 bases from V and 8 bases from J, with 21 bases between. The V gene's germline CDR1 is ENHRY and CDR2 SYGVKD. The CDR3 spells CAISEPVLTPGGGYTF. The DNA of the CDR3 is TGTGCCATCAGTGAGCCCGTACTCACGCCGGGGGGCGGCTACACCTTC.

The gene calls are TRBV4-2 and TRBJ2-2, with a possible D match to TRBD1 (6 bases). Germline values: CDR1 LGHNA, CDR2 YNFKEQ. The CDR3 is 13 amino acids. V gave up 5 bases and J gave up 5 bases, with 9 bases separating them. This CDR3 is CASSARGTGELFF. The CDR3 nucleotides read TGTGCCAGCAGCGCTAGGGGGACCGGGGAGCTGTTTTTT.

The CDR3 loop is CASSQVQGANNQPQHF. In DNA form, the CDR3 reads TGCGCCAGCAGCCAAGTACAGGGGGCTAACAATCAGCCCCAGCATTTT. The genes are TRBV4-1 and TRBJ1-5; TRBD1 matches 9 bases. Unmatched junction bases numbered 4, after V lost 1 base and J lost 3 bases. Germline V gene lookup returns CDR1 MGHRA and CDR2 YSYEKL. This CDR3 contains 16 residues.

CDR3: CASSLFTGGFSTGELFF. The CDR3 DNA follows: TGTGCCAGCAGCTTATTTACGGGGGGCTTCAGCACCGGGGAGCTGTTTTTT. The chain carries TRBV7-2 and TRBJ2-2; a possible D gene is TRBD2 (7 bases). Germline lookup yields CDR1 SGHTA and CDR2 FQGNSA. V was cut by 2 bases and J by 4 bases, with 17 bases left in between. This CDR3 is built from 17 residues.